The rows below give T cell receptor beta chains drawn from one sample of a study of blood T cell repertoires in COVID-19. Clones were sequenced by immunoSEQ multiplex PCR, and TCRdb holds only the in-frame ones, with some missing. The sample contains under 130,000 clones, roughly 88% of which appear only once. Sequenced: peripheral blood. Receptors were obtained from a human donor in a cohort sampled during active COVID-19. Each CDR3 is given with its conserved first and last residue. The D gene is left open where the match is weak. Clone size appears in some rows only: once, few, many, or a class for an expanded clone.

TGTGCCTGGAGTGTATATGGAGGGGCCAGTAGCACAGATACGCAGTATTTT CAWSVYGGASSTDTQYF - TRBJ2-3 few TRBV30
TGCGCCAGCAGCTTTTCGGGGAACACCGGGGAGCTGTTTTTT CASSFSGNTGELFF - TRBJ2-2 - TRBV5-1
TGTGCCAGCTCACCAGGTCCAGGGGGCGGCTATGGCTACACCTTC CASSPGPGGGYGYTF TRBD1 TRBJ1-2 - TRBV18
TGTGCCAGCAGCCCCCTCAGGGGCCCCAACCAAGAGACCCAGTACTTC CASSPLRGPNQETQYF - TRBJ2-5 - TRBV14
TGTGCCAGCTCAAATCACTCTAGCGTGATAGCCGGGGAGCTGTTTTTT CASSNHSSVIAGELFF - TRBJ2-2 - TRBV18
TGCGCCAGCAGCATAAACAGGGGACGTCGGCTAGCGGGAGGGGTTGAGCAGTTCTTC CASSINRGRRLAGGVEQFF TRBD2 TRBJ2-1 - TRBV23-1
TGTGCCACCAGTGACTCTACCACCCCGGGCAATGAGCAGTTCTTC CATSDSTTPGNEQFF - TRBJ2-1 - TRBV24-1
TGCGCCAGCAGCCCCGGCGGGGGAGGAGAAAAACTGTTTTTT CASSPGGGGEKLFF - TRBJ1-4 - TRBV5-1
TGTGCCACCAGTGATTGGACTAGCGGGAGAGAACAGTTCTTC CATSDWTSGREQFF TRBD2 TRBJ2-1 - TRBV24-1
TGTGCCAGCAGCTTAGTGAAAGGGGGCTCTTCACCCCTCCACTTT CASSLVKGGSSPLHF TRBD1 TRBJ1-6 - TRBV7-2
TGCGCCAGCAGCCCCCTCGGGACAGTAAACTATGGCTACACCTTC CASSPLGTVNYGYTF TRBD1 TRBJ1-2 - TRBV4-1
TGCAGCGCCGCAATTGGACAGCAGACTGAAGCTTTCTTT CSAAIGQQTEAFF - TRBJ1-1 - TRBV29-1
TGCGCCAGCAGCCAAGGGGCTAGCGGGAGGAATGGTGAGCAGTTCTTC CASSQGASGRNGEQFF TRBD2 TRBJ2-1 - TRBV4-3
TGTGCCAGCAGTTTATCGACAGGGTCCTTGGAGCCCCAGCATTTT CASSLSTGSLEPQHF TRBD1 TRBJ1-5 - TRBV27
TGTGCCAGTTCCGGGGGTGGAAGCAATCAGCCCCAGCATTTT CASSGGGSNQPQHF - TRBJ1-5 many TRBV19
TGTGCCAGCAGCTTAGAAGGGCGGGACATTCAGTACTTC CASSLEGRDIQYF - TRBJ2-4 - TRBV11-3
TGTGCCAGCAGCGTAGAATTTAGCGGGAGTAAAGCCGGGGAGCTGTTTTTT CASSVEFSGSKAGELFF TRBD2 TRBJ2-2 - TRBV9
TGTGCCAGTAGGACAGTATTCGGAAACTATGGCTACACCTTC CASRTVFGNYGYTF - TRBJ1-2 once TRBV2
TGCGCCAGCACTCCCCTCGGGGGGGCCAACACTGAAGCTTTCTTT CASTPLGGANTEAFF - TRBJ1-1 - TRBV5-1